What follows is one T cell receptor (beta chain) and its context. The antigen is not known. Selection required adequate fresh-frozen tumor tissue plus more than two years' survival data. This record belongs to a study of glioma-infiltrating T cells after dendritic cell vaccination. Study findings and constraints: Only a small number of patients had complete blood and tumor samples.

Primers: 60 V beta forward and 13 J beta reverse. Here immunoSEQ multiplex PCR was the method, and the copy in TCRdb shows in-frame clones only, minus some. Among nearly 85,000 clones listed, approximately 90% were seen once. The receptor's source is a human donor with glioblastoma. Source: blood, taken before dendritic cell vaccination.

The CDR3 DNA sequence: TGTGCCTGGAGTGCCCGGGGGAGGGGCAAAAACATTCAGTACTTC. Translating it yields CAWSARGRGKNIQYF. The chain has TRBV30 and TRBJ2-4, with 7 bases lining up with TRBD2. After removal of 1 base from V and 3 bases from J, the junction contained 6 bases not matched to a gene. This CDR3 is 15 amino acids long. Germline CDR1 and CDR2: GTSNPN and SVGIG (reference sequence).